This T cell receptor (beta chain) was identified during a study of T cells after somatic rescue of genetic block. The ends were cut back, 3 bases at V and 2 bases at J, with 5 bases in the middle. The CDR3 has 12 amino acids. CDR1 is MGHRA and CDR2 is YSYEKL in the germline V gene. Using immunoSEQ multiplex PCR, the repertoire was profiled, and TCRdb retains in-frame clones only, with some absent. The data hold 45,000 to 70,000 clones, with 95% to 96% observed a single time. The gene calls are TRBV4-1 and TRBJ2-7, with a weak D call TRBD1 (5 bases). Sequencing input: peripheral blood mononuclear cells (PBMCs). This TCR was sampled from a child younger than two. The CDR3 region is CASSQDTYEQYF. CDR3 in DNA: TGCGCCAGCAGCCAGGACACCTACGAGCAGTACTTC.